The 19 T cell receptor beta chains given below trace back to one sample, sequenced in a study of cytomegalovirus exposure and HLA in healthy donors (dated by TCRdb to about 2017). Libraries were made using the immunoSEQ multiplex PCR assay. For the multiplex PCR, a mixture combining 60 forward primers for TCR Vbeta segments and 13 reverse primers for TCR Jbeta segments was used. TCRdb retrieved this table from immuneACCESS and kept in-frame rearrangements only. Not all clones are present; in checked studies, unresolved V genes account for under half, and no reason is known for the remainder. The sample's table lists a count of around 200,000 clones. About 0.8% of the sample is held by the ten biggest clonotypes. The sequencing sample was made of PBMCs. These receptors came from a woman younger than 35 in good health and CMV-seropositive.

The chain carries TRBV7-3 and TRBJ2-3, with D possibly TRBD1 on 5 matching bases. Trimming removed 5 bases at V and 2 bases at J, with 8 bases between. Germline CDR1 is SGHTA and CDR2 is FQGTGA. The CDR3 extends over 13 amino acids. The CDR3 nucleotides are TGTGCCAGCAGCACAGGAGACACAGATACGCAGTATTTT. Its translation is CASSTGDTDTQYF.

The V call is TRBV5-4, the J call TRBJ2-5, with D hard to call. The DNA end is more similar to TRBJ2-7, so the J call may be wrong. In germline, CDR1 is SGHNT, CDR2 YYREEE (reference sequence). This CDR3 is 13 amino acids long. CDR3 region: CASSLGGDYEQYF. CDR3 bases: TGTGCCAGCAGCTTGGGTGGGGACTACGAGCAGTACTTC.

The chain uses TRBV5-1 and TRBJ2-3; D perhaps matches TRBD1 (7 bases). The CDR3 loop spans 15 amino acids. Germline loops: CDR1 SGHRS, CDR2 YFSETQ. V was cut by 4 bases and J by 0 bases, with 12 bases left in between. The CDR3 spells CASSRRGLSTDTQYF. CDR3 nucleotide sequence: TGCGCCAGCAGCAGGAGGGGGCTAAGCACAGATACGCAGTATTTT.

The V gene is TRBV6-6, the J gene TRBJ2-7; no clear D gene. Germline V gene sequence: CDR1 MNHNY, CDR2 SVGAGI (reference sequence). V was cut by 2 bases and J by 6 bases, with 11 bases left in between. This CDR3 comprises 13 residues. The CDR3 reads CASSYGGISEQYF. The CDR3, as DNA: TGTGCCAGCAGTTACGGCGGAATAAGCGAGCAGTACTTC.

The chain employs TRBV5-4 and TRBJ2-3; tentatively, D is TRBD1 (5 bases). This CDR3 is built from 14 residues. CDR1 is SGHNT and CDR2 is YYREEE in the germline V gene (reference sequence). Trimming stripped 0 bases from V and 1 base from J, with 6 bases between. The CDR3: CASSLETGTDTQYF. CDR3 bases: TGTGCCAGCAGCTTGGAGACAGGCACAGATACGCAGTATTTT.

The chain couples TRBV30 to TRBJ1-6, with 7 bases fitting TRBD1. Germline V CDR1 and CDR2: GTSNPN, SVGIG (reference sequence). V lost 6 bases and J lost 3; bases outside the gene matches: 5. This CDR3 is 14 amino acids long. The CDR3 here is CACAGTVYNSPLHF. CDR3 DNA sequence: TGTGCCTGCGCCGGGACAGTCTATAATTCACCCCTCCACTTT.

The chain uses TRBV4-1 and TRBJ1-6; 7 bases agree with TRBD1. The germline gives CDR1 MGHRA, CDR2 YSYEKL. This CDR3 is 17 amino acids long. After removal of 1 base from V and 1 base from J, the junction contained 4 bases not matched to a gene. Here the CDR3 reads CASSQATGASYNSPLHF. The CDR3 DNA reads TGCGCCAGCAGCCAAGCAACAGGGGCTTCCTATAATTCACCCCTCCACTTT.

This chain joins TRBV6-5 and TRBJ1-1; D is uncertain. Deletions cut 5 bases from V and 0 bases from J, with 7 bases between. This CDR3 comprises 13 residues. The germline gives CDR1 MNHEY, CDR2 SVGAGI. CDR3 nucleotide sequence: TGTGCCAGCAGTAAACAGTTGAACACTGAAGCTTTCTTT. Its translation: CASSKQLNTEAFF.

This chain uses TRBV4-2 with TRBJ1-1; D is unclear. Per the germline V gene, CDR1 is LGHNA and CDR2 is YNFKEQ. The V gene lost 3 bases and the J gene lost 4 bases, with 15 bases spanning the gap. The CDR3 contains 15 residues. The CDR3 sequence is CASSHGPLGPTEAFF. DNA of the CDR3: TGTGCCAGCAGCCATGGCCCCTTGGGCCCCACTGAAGCTTTCTTT.

This chain connects TRBV5-8 to TRBJ1-5, with D hard to call. Trimming shortened V by 3 bases and J by 7 bases, and 14 bases separated the two germline ends. The CDR3 is made up of 14 amino acids. Germline CDR1 reads SGHTS; CDR2 reads YDEGEE. The CDR3 DNA sequence: TGTGCCAGCAGCTCCCTCGGCCCGAGGCAGCCCCAGCATTTT. Its translation: CASSSLGPRQPQHF.

This chain uses TRBV6-5 with TRBJ1-1; D may be TRBD1 (5 bases). CDR1 is MNHEY and CDR2 is SVGAGI in the germline V gene. This CDR3 has 13 amino acids. V was shortened by 7 bases and J by 3 bases, with 12 bases between the two germline ends. The CDR3 nucleotides read TGTGCCAGCACTAAACCGGGGGACACTGAAGCTTTCTTT. This gives the protein CASTKPGDTEAFF.

The rearrangement links TRBV7-3 to TRBJ2-1; TRBD1 agrees at 9 bases. In germline, CDR1 is SGHTA, CDR2 FQGTGA. J gave up 8 bases and V 5 bases, and 7 bases lay outside the gene matches. The CDR3 sequence is 14 residues long. The CDR3 sequence: CASSPRTGDDEQFF. CDR3 nucleotide sequence: TGTGCCAGCAGCCCCCGGACAGGGGATGATGAGCAGTTCTTC.

V is TRBV27 and J is TRBJ1-1, with 10 nucleotides matching TRBD1. CDR1 is MNHEY, CDR2 SMNVEV, per germline (reference sequence). The junction had 1 base not matched to a gene; V was cut back by 3 bases and J by 0 bases. The CDR3 is 15 residues long. CDR3 sequence (DNA): TGTGCCAGCAGTTTCGGGACAGGGGTGAACACTGAAGCTTTCTTT. Translated, it gives CASSFGTGVNTEAFF.

The V gene is TRBV30, the J gene TRBJ2-4; 11 bases fit TRBD1. The CDR3 has 15 amino acids. Per the germline V gene, CDR1 is GTSNPN and CDR2 is SVGIG (reference sequence). V shed 3 bases and J 2 bases; nucleotides not matched to a gene: 3. DNA of the CDR3: TGTGCCTGGAGGAGGGACAGGGGGACCAAAAACATTCAGTACTTC. Translation gives CAWRRDRGTKNIQYF.

The CDR3 sequence is CSNSGGAYNEQFF. The CDR3 DNA sequence: TGCAGCAATAGCGGGGGGGCCTACAATGAGCAGTTCTTC. The gene calls are TRBV29-1 and TRBJ2-1, with 11 nucleotides matching TRBD2. The CDR3 contains 13 residues. J lost 2 bases, V lost 8 bases, and 2 bases had no gene match. From germline, CDR1 is SQVTM and CDR2 ANQGSEA.

A note on this clone: The junction differs from germline at one of its ends, possibly a read error. V is TRBV7-7 and J is TRBJ2-1, with 9 bases that match TRBD1. The CDR3 is made up of 14 amino acids. Germline-derived CDR1 and CDR2 are SSHAT and FNYEAQ (reference sequence). CDR3 in amino acids: CASSSGTGQGEQFF. CDR3 DNA sequence: TGTGCTAGCAGCTCAGGGACAGGGCAGGGTGAGCAGTTCTTC.

The rearrangement links TRBV28 to TRBJ2-7; D gene unclear. V lost 2 bases and J 1 base, leaving 6 bases between the germline ends. This CDR3 is built from 13 residues. Germline V gene sequence: CDR1 MDHEN, CDR2 SYDVKM. CDR3 protein: CASSLPGSYEQYF. CDR3 DNA: TGTGCCAGCAGTTTACCAGGTTCCTACGAGCAGTACTTC. The variable domain in full, completed from reference TRBV28 and TRBJ2-7, reads DVKVTQSSRYLVKRTGEKVFLECVQDMDHENMFWYRQDPGLGLRLIYFSYDVKMKEKGDIPEGYSVSREKKERFSLILESASTNQTSMYLCASSLPGSYEQYFGPGTRLTVT.

This chain connects TRBV30 to TRBJ1-5, with 7 nucleotides matching TRBD1. CDR3 length: 13 amino acids. J gave up 7 bases and V 3 bases, and 6 bases lay outside the gene matches. Germline assignment: CDR1 GTSNPN and CDR2 SVGIG (reference sequence). For the CDR3, the DNA is TGTGCCTGGAGCCGACAGGGTGGACAGCCCCAGCATTTT. Its translation: CAWSRQGGQPQHF.

The V and J genes are TRBV5-6 and TRBJ2-7; the match to TRBD2 covers 7 bases. Germline CDR1 SGHDT, CDR2 YYEEEE. The CDR3 is 17 amino acids. V was clipped by 3 bases and J by 0 bases; unmatched bases: 12. CDR3 nucleotide sequence: TGTGCCAGCAGCTCGGAGATTAGCGGGTACTCCTCCTACGAGCAGTACTTC. Amino acid sequence: CASSSEISGYSSYEQYF.